A selection of T cell receptor beta chains follows, all from one sample in a study of blood T cell repertoires in COVID-19. TCRdb keeps only in-frame clones here, not all; method: immunoSEQ multiplex PCR. Of hundreds of thousands of clones listed, approximately 88% are singletons. Sequencing was carried out using peripheral blood. Receptors originate from a young woman who had recovered from COVID-19. The CDR3 runs from the conserved cysteine through the conserved F or W. A D gene is named only where the DNA matches it firmly. The size of a clone is reported for some rows only, either as once, few or many, or as a class for expanded clones.

D: -; size: -; V: TRBV24-1; J: TRBJ2-1; CDR3: CATSDLTVPRFF; DNA: TGTGCCACCAGTGATTTGACCGTCCCGAGGTTCTTC
D: TRBD1; size: -; V: TRBV28; J: TRBJ1-4; CDR3: CASSSPGQGGREKLFF; DNA: TGTGCCAGCAGTTCGCCCGGACAGGGGGGGAGGGAAAAACTGTTTTTT
D: -; size: once; V: TRBV28; J: TRBJ1-4; CDR3: CASSLQGNEKLFF; DNA: TGTGCCAGCAGTCTACAGGGAAATGAAAAACTGTTTTTT
D: TRBD2; size: -; V: TRBV14; J: TRBJ2-5; CDR3: CASSQTGGWETQYF; DNA: TGTGCCAGCAGCCAAACGGGGGGTTGGGAGACCCAGTACTTC
D: TRBD1; size: -; V: TRBV28; J: TRBJ1-2; CDR3: CASSLYLGGFGYTF; DNA: TGTGCCAGCAGTTTATATTTAGGGGGCTTTGGCTACACCTTC
D: TRBD1; size: -; V: TRBV19; J: TRBJ2-7; CDR3: CASSRGQDYEQYF; DNA: TGTGCCAGTAGTAGGGGACAGGACTACGAGCAGTACTTC
D: TRBD1; size: -; V: TRBV29-1; J: TRBJ2-7; CDR3: CSVGGDRYYEQYF; DNA: TGCAGCGTTGGCGGGGACAGGTACTACGAGCAGTACTTC
D: -; size: -; V: TRBV16; J: TRBJ2-3; CDR3: CASSGGGRDTQYF; DNA: TGTGCCAGCAGCGGAGGGGGCAGAGATACGCAGTATTTT
D: TRBD1; size: -; V: TRBV7-9; J: TRBJ1-2; CDR3: CASSRGTGSLWTF; DNA: TGTGCCAGCAGCCGTGGGACAGGATCGTTGTGGACCTTC
D: -; size: -; V: TRBV2; J: TRBJ1-4; CDR3: CASTPGPETGEKLFF; DNA: TGTGCCAGCACCCCGGGCCCGGAAACGGGGGAAAAACTGTTTTTT
D: -; size: -; V: TRBV13; J: TRBJ1-3; CDR3: CASSSARNTIYF; DNA: TGTGCCAGCAGCTCCGCTAGAAACACCATATATTTT
D: TRBD1; size: -; V: TRBV10-3; J: TRBJ1-2; CDR3: CATKQGLYGYTF; DNA: TGTGCCACAAAACAGGGGTTGTATGGCTACACCTTC
D: TRBD1; size: -; V: TRBV2; J: TRBJ1-2; CDR3: CASTLGGTGGNYGYTF; DNA: TGTGCCAGCACCCTGGGGGGGACAGGGGGAAACTATGGCTACACCTTC
D: -; size: -; V: TRBV7-2; J: TRBJ2-7; CDR3: CASSIDINFYEQYF; DNA: TGTGCCAGCAGCATCGACATAAATTTCTACGAGCAGTACTTC
D: -; size: -; V: TRBV7-2; J: TRBJ2-7; CDR3: CASSGLAGYEQYF; DNA: TGTGCCAGCAGTGGGCTAGCAGGATACGAGCAGTACTTC
D: TRBD1; size: -; V: TRBV19; J: TRBJ1-5; CDR3: CASSTRQGAYQPQHF; DNA: TGTGCCAGTAGTACCAGACAGGGGGCGTATCAGCCCCAGCATTTT
D: TRBD1; size: -; V: TRBV11-1; J: TRBJ2-1; CDR3: CACHADRGHNEQFF; DNA: TGTGCCTGCCATGCGGACAGGGGGCACAATGAGCAGTTCTTC
D: -; size: -; V: TRBV20-1; J: TRBJ2-3; CDR3: CSASSSASSTDTQYF; DNA: TGCAGTGCGAGTTCTAGCGCGTCTAGCACAGATACGCAGTATTTT
D: TRBD1; size: few; V: TRBV5-4; J: TRBJ1-1; CDR3: CASSPGQMNTEAFF; DNA: TGTGCCAGCAGCCCGGGACAGATGAACACTGAAGCTTTCTTT
D: -; size: -; V: TRBV29-1; J: TRBJ1-1; CDR3: CSVYRNTEAFF; DNA: TGCAGCGTATATAGGAACACTGAAGCTTTCTTT
D: TRBD2; size: -; V: TRBV4-1; J: TRBJ2-7; CDR3: CASSQDTGGAYEQYF; DNA: TGCGCCAGCAGCCAAGATACGGGAGGGGCTTACGAGCAGTACTTC
D: TRBD1; size: -; V: TRBV10-3; J: TRBJ1-1; CDR3: CAISDQIQGTGAFF; DNA: TGTGCCATCAGTGACCAAATACAGGGGACAGGGGCTTTCTTT
D: TRBD1; size: -; V: TRBV5-1; J: TRBJ1-2; CDR3: CASSARQGAVGGYTF; DNA: TGCGCCAGCAGCGCGCGACAGGGGGCCGTCGGTGGCTACACCTTC
D: -; size: -; V: TRBV5-1; J: TRBJ2-1; CDR3: CATKVGGEQFF; DNA: TGCGCCACCAAAGTCGGGGGTGAGCAGTTCTTC
D: -; size: -; V: TRBV19; J: TRBJ2-7; CDR3: CASSIGTDSYEQYF; DNA: TGTGCCAGTAGTATAGGGACAGACTCCTACGAGCAGTACTTC
D: TRBD1; size: -; V: TRBV29-1; J: TRBJ2-3; CDR3: CSSRQGRSTDTQYF; DNA: TGCAGCTCTCGACAGGGGAGATCCACAGATACGCAGTATTTT
D: -; size: -; V: TRBV30; J: TRBJ1-4; CDR3: CAWSYDSEVANEKLFF; DNA: TGTGCCTGGAGCTATGACAGTGAGGTTGCTAATGAAAAACTGTTTTTT
D: -; size: -; V: TRBV24-1; J: TRBJ2-3; CDR3: CATGRTGADTQYF; DNA: TGTGCCACCGGGAGGACAGGCGCGGATACGCAGTATTTT
D: -; size: -; V: TRBV11-1; J: TRBJ2-2; CDR3: CASSPNRNTGELFF; DNA: TGTGCCAGCAGTCCTAACCGGAACACCGGGGAGCTGTTTTTT
D: TRBD2; size: -; V: TRBV4-2; J: TRBJ2-5; CDR3: CASSQESAAGTRGAQYF; DNA: TGTGCCAGCAGCCAAGAGTCAGCAGCGGGGACCCGTGGGGCCCAGTACTTC
D: TRBD1; size: -; V: TRBV6-4; J: TRBJ1-1; CDR3: CASSLTGYTEAFF; DNA: TGTGCCAGCAGTCTGACAGGGTACACTGAAGCTTTCTTT
D: -; size: -; V: TRBV25-1; J: TRBJ1-4; CDR3: CASSETGLNEKLFF; DNA: TGTGCCAGCAGTGAAACAGGCCTTAATGAAAAACTGTTTTTT
D: TRBD1; size: -; V: TRBV6-1; J: TRBJ1-2; CDR3: CASSTGGDYGYTF; DNA: TGTGCCAGCAGTACAGGGGGCGACTATGGCTACACCTTC
D: -; size: -; V: TRBV6-1; J: TRBJ2-1; CDR3: CASSVSSPAAYNEQFF; DNA: TGTGCCAGCAGTGTCTCCTCTCCAGCGGCATACAATGAGCAGTTCTTC
D: TRBD2; size: -; V: TRBV6-1; J: TRBJ2-1; CDR3: CASSELAGRHNEQFF; DNA: TGTGCCAGCAGTGAACTAGCGGGGCGCCACAATGAGCAGTTCTTC
D: -; size: -; V: TRBV10-3; J: TRBJ1-2; CDR3: CAITRGQGLGGYTF; DNA: TGTGCCATCACCCGCGGCCAGGGCCTGGGTGGCTACACCTTC
D: -; size: -; V: TRBV28; J: TRBJ2-5; CDR3: CASSFDSGRETQYF; DNA: TGTGCCAGCAGTTTTGACAGTGGACGAGAGACCCAGTACTTC
D: TRBD1; size: -; V: TRBV6-6; J: TRBJ1-5; CDR3: CASSRDRVSVFSNQPQHF; DNA: TGTGCCAGCAGTCGGGACAGGGTCTCGGTATTTAGCAATCAGCCCCAGCATTTT
D: -; size: -; V: TRBV30; J: TRBJ1-3; CDR3: CAWSPTGLSGNTIYF; DNA: TGTGCCTGGAGTCCTACAGGGCTGTCGGGAAACACCATATATTTT
D: -; size: -; V: TRBV5-1; J: TRBJ1-2; CDR3: CASSLTGQFGYTF; DNA: TGCGCCAGCAGCTTGACAGGGCAGTTCGGCTACACCTTC
D: TRBD1; size: -; V: TRBV28; J: TRBJ1-2; CDR3: CASSLTGVKGYTF; DNA: TGTGCCAGCAGTCTAACAGGGGTAAAAGGCTACACCTTC
D: -; size: -; V: TRBV30; J: TRBJ1-5; CDR3: CAWSMGLSNQPQHF; DNA: TGTGCCTGGAGTATGGGACTTAGCAATCAGCCCCAGCATTTT
D: TRBD2; size: -; V: TRBV2; J: TRBJ2-7; CDR3: CASSRGLAGGSYEQYF; DNA: TGTGCCAGCAGCCGCGGACTAGCGGGGGGCTCCTACGAGCAGTACTTC
D: -; size: -; V: TRBV20-1; J: TRBJ2-2; CDR3: CSASTGTGELFF; DNA: TGCAGTGCGAGTACAGGGACCGGGGAGCTGTTTTTT
D: TRBD2; size: once; V: TRBV5-1; J: TRBJ2-7; CDR3: CASSPERGLDEQYF; DNA: TGCGCCAGCAGCCCGGAACGGGGACTAGACGAGCAGTACTTC
D: -; size: many; V: TRBV30; J: TRBJ1-1; CDR3: CAWSVGVWAEAFF; DNA: TGTGCCTGGAGTGTAGGGGTCTGGGCTGAAGCTTTCTTT